This TCR beta chain was profiled in a study of T cell repertoires in cytomegalovirus infection. Comment on this clonotype: Its antigen is as yet unknown.

The CDR3 has 13 amino acids. Germline CDR1 and CDR2: LNHNV and YYDKDF (reference sequence). Germline trimming cut 5 bases from V and 6 bases from J; bases unmatched to any gene: 5. MiXCR, run by TCRdb on the reads, gives a single entry per CDR3 protein. The table includes 570,000 or so distinct CDR3 sequences, around two fifths detected once. The sample consisted of cultured PBMCs, taken from culture after CMV antigen stimulation. The sequence was collected from a human donor in good health (CMV status not recorded). Some clones in this sample may be carry-over from other donors' samples. The genes are TRBV15 and TRBJ2-5, with 8 bases fitting TRBD2. CDR3 coding DNA: TGTGCCACCAGCGCACGGGGGGGACAGACCCAGTACTTC. Protein sequence: CATSARGGQTQYF.